What follows describes a single TCR beta chain. As yet, its antigen is unknown. This record belongs to a study of T cell repertoires and HLA-DP antigens. Clones were sequenced by immunoSEQ multiplex PCR, and TCRdb holds only the in-frame ones, with some missing. This repertoire shows approximately 73,000 clones, around 80% found once; its top ten account for 1.6%. Untouched CD4+ T cells were isolated by negative selection, averaging 97.7% purity. CD4+ T cells were isolated untouched, about 97.7% pure. Trimming removed 2 bases from V and 0 bases from J, with 10 bases in between. CDR3 size: 16 residues. Germline V lookup: CDR1 MGHRA, CDR2 YSYEKL.

The source is a man aged 55 to 70 in good health and CMV-seronegative. Material: CD4+ T cells from PBMCs. The rearrangement links TRBV4-1 to TRBJ1-4; D gene ambiguous. The CDR3 bases are TGCGCCAGCAGCCAAAGTAAACATCCAACTAATGAAAAACTGTTTTTT. Its protein is CASSQSKHPTNEKLFF.